This TCR beta chain is drawn from a study of blood T cell repertoires in COVID-19. Study in general: Researchers got acute and convalescent COVID-19 samples from the United States, Italy and Spain. The analysed material was cDNA or gDNA that came from T cells, B-cell-depleted T cells, or PBMCs.

Original processing notes: Nucleated cell counts were estimated from reference gene primer amplification. Assay used: immunoSEQ multiplex PCR; TCRdb lists only in-frame clones, some missing. The V and J calls and clone size were taken over from that table, and D and trimming were inferred from the DNA. The table has some 300,000 clones, roughly 89% seen once. Trimming removed 1 base from V and 7 bases from J, with 11 bases in between. This CDR3 contains 14 residues. Germline lookup yields CDR1 MGHRA and CDR2 YSYEKL. The TCR comes from a woman between 35 and 50 years old with COVID-19, enrolled during active disease. The chain has TRBV4-1 and TRBJ2-1; D gene uncertain. Specimen: peripheral blood. CDR3 bases: TGCGCCAGCAGCCAAGGGTCGTTTCAGAATGAGCAGTTCTTC. Its translation is CASSQGSFQNEQFF.